What follows is one T cell receptor beta chain and its context. Its antigen is not known. Naive CD8 cells, CD45RO-negative and positively selected for CCR7, excluded terminally differentiated effector memory CD45RA+ cells. Every one of the donors was a Caucasian adult that lived in Nashville, Tennessee. In germline, CDR1 is SGHNT, CDR2 YENEEA. The CDR3 loop spans 16 amino acids. The junction had 11 bases not matched to a gene; V was cut back by 4 bases and J by 5 bases. The sample comes from a study of shared clonotypes between healthy human individuals. General study results and limits: Investigators collected only blood, and repertoires in tissues likely differ.

Measured with immunoSEQ multiplex PCR; TCRdb has only the in-frame clones, and not every one. The sample yields some 1,900,000 clones, roughly 95% seen once. This chain uses TRBV11-3 with TRBJ2-1, with 7 positions matching TRBD2. This TCR derives from a man between 18 and 29 years old in good health. Sequenced sample: naive CD8+ T cells sorted from blood. The CDR3 region is CASSSSGGSLNNEQFF. CDR3 in DNA: TGTGCCAGCAGCTCCTCCGGGGGGAGTCTGAACAATGAGCAGTTCTTC.